This is a list of T cell receptor beta chains from one sample in a study of shared T cell receptors in the human thymus. Sequencing was performed with immunoSEQ multiplex PCR; in TCRdb, only in-frame clones are kept and a portion is missing. In the table there are about 660,000 clones, over 75% of which are singletons. These data are also associated with another study on human thymus T cells.

What was sequenced was thymocytes. The origin of the receptors is a boy younger than two with a congenital heart defect. Each CDR3 is given with its conserved first and last residue. Each record gives: V gene, D gene, clone size, CDR3 protein. The D gene is left open where the match is weak. The listing skips clone size in some rows; elsewhere it reads once, few, many or a size class.

TRBV19	.	.	CASSPRPDRETQYF
TRBV28	TRBD2	.	CASSLRTSGKIYEQYF
TRBV28	.	.	CASSSHQGGNTIYF
TRBV12-5	.	.	CASGLVTRDRPYEQYF
TRBV28	.	once	CASSCRPSYNEQFF
TRBV27	.	.	CASLPRQRKDEQYF
TRBV11-1	.	.	CASSQGRGNYGYTF
TRBV7-9	TRBD2	once	CASSCISGSDVDYNEQFF
TRBV6-5	TRBD1	.	CASRIGGRGRGGYTF
TRBV4-3	.	.	CASSQVPDSTNYGYTF
TRBV5-1	TRBD2	once	CASSFGRGYQETQYF
TRBV6-1	TRBD1	.	CASRGQPYEQYF
TRBV6-5	.	.	CASSYPNNEQFF
TRBV28	.	.	CASSLIQINQPQHF
TRBV11-2	TRBD2	.	CASSPSGGAKNIQYF
TRBV7-8	.	.	CASSLEGSGEGYTEAFF
TRBV29-1	.	.	CSVEGGPQETQYF
TRBV4-3	.	.	CASSQDLFPSYNEQFF
TRBV14	TRBD1	.	CASSPSGTGVTRGNTIYF
TRBV11-2	.	.	CASSLDGRDKDQPQHF
TRBV6-5	TRBD1	.	CASRDKTGAAGELFF
TRBV28	TRBD1	.	CASTRGSGGAFF
TRBV5-1	.	.	CASSPNRQDSYEQYF
TRBV28	.	.	CASRAPGGRPSSYEQYF
TRBV4-1	TRBD1	.	CASSMKGAFTEAFF
TRBV14	TRBD1	.	CASSQLRGQGRSNEQFF
TRBV4-3	.	.	CASSPEVSDNCPGELFF
TRBV7-6	TRBD2	.	CASSSQRLAGGLQPGELFF